The 2 T cell receptor beta chains reported below all come from one sample, sequenced in a study of monozygotic twins with cystic fibrosis. Sequencing used immunoSEQ multiplex PCR; TCRdb keeps in-frame clones, though not all of them. The table includes 34,000 or so clones, over 80% detected once. Sequences were obtained from blood. These receptors originate from a boy aged 2 to 9 with cystic fibrosis.

J is TRBJ2-5 and V is TRBV19; D is unclear. This CDR3 is built from 13 residues. Trimming left V 3 bases short and J 1 base short, with 6 bases between. Germline values: CDR1 LNHDA, CDR2 SQIVND (reference sequence). The CDR3 coding sequence is TGTGCCAGTAGTATCACCAGCCAAGAGACCCAGTACTTC. Its protein product is CASSITSQETQYF.

The CDR3 DNA sequence: TGTGCCAGCACCCCAGGGGTCGGTAGCAATCAGCCCCAGCATTTT. It yields the protein CASTPGVGSNQPQHF. The chain combines TRBV2 with TRBJ1-5; a weak D match, TRBD1 (6 bases). From germline, CDR1 is SNHLY and CDR2 FYNNEI. Trimming took off 7 bases at V and 0 bases at J, with 13 bases between the two ends. The CDR3 has 15 amino acids.